The following is a T cell receptor beta chain sequence with its context. Its antigen target is currently unknown. The sample holds no much larger clone one base away, and base qualities are not on file. This sample is part of a study of T-cell memory formation after mild COVID-19 (dated by TCRdb to the early 2020s). In terms of the full investigation: TCR sequence clusters from the two donors were found to be largely donor specific. Longitudinal TCRalpha and TCRbeta repertoire sequencing tracked T-cell clones expanding and contracting after mild COVID-19 in two donors. Two young, previously healthy adult volunteers made up the cohort, one male and one female.

Trimming takes 5 bases from V and 5 bases from J, and the germline ends sit 9 bases apart. CDR1 SEHNR and CDR2 FQNEAQ were looked up in the germline V gene (reference sequence). The CDR3 measures 12 amino acids from cysteine to phenylalanine. Only the CDR3 region is kept as DNA, spanning 36 bases read in frame from base 1. Ficoll-Paque density gradient centrifugation was used to isolate PBMCs. General conclusions and limits of the study: SARS-CoV-2 specificity of the second-wave clones peaking on day 37 was not confirmed. Contracting CD4+ clones turned up mainly in the CM and EM memory subsets, whereas EMRA was where CD8+ clones were enriched. Some responding clones were detected in pre-infection memory, suggesting pre-existing cross-reactive memory T cells joined the SARS-CoV-2 response. Only a couple of mild cases were covered in the study, and larger cohorts including severe cases with pre-infection samples were considered necessary. Clones that contracted from day 15 to 85 showed balanced CD4/CD8 phenotypes, whereas a second wave of clones that expanded from day 15 to 37 leaned towards CD4+.

The run used an Illumina NovaSeq 6000. TCRalpha and TCRbeta cDNA libraries were constructed by 5'RACE with constant-segment primers, with sample barcodes and unique molecular identifiers being introduced. Trizol reagent was used to extract RNA from every sample. Amplification of the libraries took two PCR steps, and the second step added a second sample barcode plus Illumina TruSeq adapters. The libraries were sequenced on an Illumina NovaSeq using 2 x 150 bp paired-end reads. The source study handled its data this way. Demultiplexing of reads and collapsing into UMI-guided consensus sequences were performed with migec v1.2.7. Using mixcr v2.1.11, UMI consensuses were aligned to TRA and TRB V and J templates and then assembled into clonotypes. A clonotype was counted as expanded or contracted only if both edgeR and NoisET called the change significant, with noise models trained on biological replicates. edgeR calls used a false discovery rate-adjusted p below 0.01 and a log2 fold-change threshold of 1. As an exploratory analysis of dynamics, max-normalized trajectories of the 1000 most abundant clonotypes were examined by PCA with hierarchical clustering. The CD4 or CD8 phenotype of responding clones was assigned using the separately sequenced CD4+ and CD8+ repertoires. Starting from the raw public reads, TCRdb applied fastp trimming at Q25, assembled clones with MiXCR and retained in-frame beta chains. Entries are consolidated by CDR3 protein sequence, retaining the most common genes and DNA. None of the V and J calls come from the authors' own analysis; TCRdb made them. This sample gives 110,000 to 150,000 distinct CDR3 sequences in total; 20% to 25% of them show up just once. The ten largest clones take up around a quarter of the sample.

The chain employs TRBV7-9 and TRBJ1-1; TRBD1 is possibly the D segment (5 matching bases). Sequenced input: PBMCs or a T cell subset sorted from them (not recorded which). The receptor was isolated from an adult woman who had mild COVID-19 (a few samples of this study predate the infection). The sample titles of this study are shuffled in the database, so cell type and time point are left out; the donor was told from shared clones. The nucleotide sequence reads TGTGCCAGCAGCCCATCAGGGACTGAAGCTTTCTTT. The encoded protein is CASSPSGTEAFF.